The entry below gives a single TCR beta chain sequence along with its context. The clone's antigen remains unknown. No base-level quality is on record; no much larger clone is a single base apart. At diagnosis, tumor, uninvolved tumor-adjacent lung and peripheral blood were collected and then preserved as a mix of FFPE and fresh-frozen material. For TCR repertoire profiling, blood samples were analyzed as peripheral blood mononuclear cells. The data belong to a study of T cells in localized non-small cell lung cancer (dated by TCRdb to the early 2020s). Regarding the research as a whole: The study analyzed T cell repertoires of hundreds of early-stage NSCLC patients, comparing tumors and uninvolved tumor-adjacent lungs. The cohort consisted of 236 treatment-naive NSCLC patients whose localized lung tumors had been resected. NSCLC patients had a mean age of roughly 64 years, and fewer than 150 were male and around 110 female.

Here V drops 7 bases and J drops 4 bases, and the junction holds 14 bases not matched to any gene. The germline V gene (reference sequence) gives CDR1 as LNHDA and CDR2 as SQIVND. Measured from the cysteine to the phenylalanine, the CDR3 is 17 residues long. The kept DNA is CDR3 alone, 51 bases in frame from the first base. General conclusions and limits of the study: Longer overall survival was associated with higher T cell density in blood, whereas shorter survival was associated with higher clonality in adjacent lung. Because multi-region tumor sequencing was not done, intratumor heterogeneity could not be ruled out. Because the study design was exploratory, TCR variables were selected using unadjusted p-values without false-discovery rate correction. A median of around 62 of the top 100 tumor clones turned up in the paired uninvolved adjacent lung, and some 28 of those clones also ranked among the top 100 of that same adjacent lung. Uninvolved tumor-adjacent lung showed the highest T cell clonality, higher than tumor, which suggests more focused antigenic responses in the uninvolved tumor-adjacent lung.

TCR beta CDR3 regions were sequenced from DNA using the immunoSEQ Assay. For the original study's pipeline: To compute T cell density, TCR beta template counts were normalized to usable DNA, which was estimated by amplifying housekeeping genes. The preseqR package was used to estimate richness by extrapolating to 400,000 templates for PBMC samples and to 120,000 templates for tissue samples. Clonality was taken to be one minus Pielou's evenness. Differential abundance testing on productive amino-acid clonotypes, with a minimum total count of 5 and an alpha of 0.1, was used to identify tissue-enriched TCRs. Repertoire overlap between compartments was quantified with the Jaccard Index and Morisita Overlap Index. GLIPH grouped TCR beta CDR3s together with public tetramer-defined viral CDR3s, and a viral motif had to include at least three viral sequences and also show V-gene enrichment. What TCRdb holds here is the immuneACCESS table cut down to in-frame rearrangements. Part of the clones is not present; checked against another copy, under half of the missing clones reflect an unresolved V gene, and the others are unexplained. V and J calls and clone size are as listed in that table; D and trimming were resolved from the DNA. The sample has approximately 70,000 clones on record, roughly 76% of them singletons. Under 5% of the sample rests with the top ten.

This sequence was found in a man aged 40-75 years with stage II lung adenocarcinoma. The source material was PBMCs, sampled before any cancer treatment. The chain is made from TRBV19 and TRBJ1-2, with TRBD1 identical over 11 junction bases. CDR3 protein: CASTAGTGGSTSYGYTF. The nucleotide sequence reads TGTGCCAGTACCGCCGGGACAGGGGGTTCTACCTCCTATGGCTACACCTTC.